This T cell receptor (beta chain) was sequenced during a study of blood T cell repertoires in COVID-19. For the study at large: The analysed material was cDNA or gDNA that came from T cells, B-cell-depleted T cells, or PBMCs.

V was pared by 3 bases and J by 0 bases, with 8 bases between. Germline CDR1 SGHTA, CDR2 FQGTGA. The length of the CDR3 is 14 residues. The authors' processing: From reference gene primer amplification, estimates of nucleated cell counts were derived. The method was immunoSEQ multiplex PCR; TCRdb's version includes in-frame clones alone and lacks a portion of them. Clonal size and the V and J genes are those of that table, whereas D and trimming came from the DNA. The sample holds around 99,000 clones, 70% to 90% seen once. The chain joins TRBV7-3 to TRBJ1-2; a weak D match, TRBD1 (6 bases). The sample taken for sequencing was peripheral blood. This TCR was sampled from a human donor in a cohort sampled during active COVID-19. The CDR3 coding sequence is TGTGCCAGCAGCTTGGACAGAACTAACTATGGCTACACCTTC. The encoded protein is CASSLDRTNYGYTF.